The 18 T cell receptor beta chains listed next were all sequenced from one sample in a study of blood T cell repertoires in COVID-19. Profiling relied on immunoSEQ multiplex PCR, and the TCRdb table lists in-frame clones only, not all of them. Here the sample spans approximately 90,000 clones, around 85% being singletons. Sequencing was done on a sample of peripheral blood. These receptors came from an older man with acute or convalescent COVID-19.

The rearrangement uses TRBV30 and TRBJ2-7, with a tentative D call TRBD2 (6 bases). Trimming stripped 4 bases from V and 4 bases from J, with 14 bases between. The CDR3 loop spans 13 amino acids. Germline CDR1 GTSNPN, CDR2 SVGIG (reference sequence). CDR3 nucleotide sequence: TGTGCCTGGAACCTTGGGGGGAGATACGAGCAGTACTTC. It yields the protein CAWNLGGRYEQYF.

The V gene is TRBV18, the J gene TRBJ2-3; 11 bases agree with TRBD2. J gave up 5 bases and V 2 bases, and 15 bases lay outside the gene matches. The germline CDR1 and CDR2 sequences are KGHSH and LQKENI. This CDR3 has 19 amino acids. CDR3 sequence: CASSPSDPPRLAGGDTQYF. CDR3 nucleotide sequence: TGTGCCAGCTCACCAAGTGACCCCCCGCGGCTAGCGGGAGGAGATACGCAGTATTTT.

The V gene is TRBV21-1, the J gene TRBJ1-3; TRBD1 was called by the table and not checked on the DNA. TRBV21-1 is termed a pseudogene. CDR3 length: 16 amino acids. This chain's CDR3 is CASSKVSRGQGNTIYF. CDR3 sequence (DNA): TGTGCCAGCAGCAAAGTAAGCAGGGGGCAAGGAAACACCATATATTTT.

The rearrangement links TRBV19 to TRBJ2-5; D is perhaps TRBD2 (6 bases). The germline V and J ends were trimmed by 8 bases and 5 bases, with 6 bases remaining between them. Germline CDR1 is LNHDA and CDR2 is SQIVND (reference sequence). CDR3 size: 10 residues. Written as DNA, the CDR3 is TGTGCCAGTGGGGGGGAGACCCAGTACTTC. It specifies CASGGETQYF.

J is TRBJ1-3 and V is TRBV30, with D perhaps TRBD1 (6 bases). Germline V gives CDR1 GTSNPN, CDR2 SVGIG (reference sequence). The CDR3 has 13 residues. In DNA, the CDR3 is TGTGCACAACGGCAGGGGAAGGCTCACACCATATATTTT. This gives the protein CAQRQGKAHTIYF. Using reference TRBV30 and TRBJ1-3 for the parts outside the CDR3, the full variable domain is SQTIHQWPATLVQPVGSPLSLECTVEGTSNPNLYWYRQAAGRGLQLLFYSVGIGQISSEVPQNLSASRPQDRQFILSSKKLLLSDSGFYLCAQRQGKAHTIYFGEGSWLTVV.

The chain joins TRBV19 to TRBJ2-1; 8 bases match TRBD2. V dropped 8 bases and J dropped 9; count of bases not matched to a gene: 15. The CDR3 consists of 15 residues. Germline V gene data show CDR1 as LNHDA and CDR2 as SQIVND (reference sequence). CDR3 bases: TGTGCCAGTGGGGCGGCGGGAGGATTATCGGGTGAGCAGTTCTTC. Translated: CASGAAGGLSGEQFF.

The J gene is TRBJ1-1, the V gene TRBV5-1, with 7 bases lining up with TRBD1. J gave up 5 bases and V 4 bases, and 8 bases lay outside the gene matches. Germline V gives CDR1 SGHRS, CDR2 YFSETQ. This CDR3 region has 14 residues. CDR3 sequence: CASSPRGFGTEAFF. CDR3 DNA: TGCGCCAGCAGCCCCAGGGGGTTCGGGACTGAAGCTTTCTTT. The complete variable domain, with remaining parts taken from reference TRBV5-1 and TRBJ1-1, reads KAGVTQTPRYLIKTRGQQVTLSCSPISGHRSVSWYQQTPGQGLQFLFEYFSETQRNKGNFPGRFSGRQFSNSRSEMNVSTLELGDSALYLCASSPRGFGTEAFFGQGTRLTVV.

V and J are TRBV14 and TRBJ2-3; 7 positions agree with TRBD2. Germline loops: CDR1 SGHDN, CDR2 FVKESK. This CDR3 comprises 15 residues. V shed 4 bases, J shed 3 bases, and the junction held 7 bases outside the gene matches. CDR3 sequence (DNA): TGTGCCAGCAGCCGGGCGGGAGAGTGGACAGATACGCAGTATTTT. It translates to CASSRAGEWTDTQYF.

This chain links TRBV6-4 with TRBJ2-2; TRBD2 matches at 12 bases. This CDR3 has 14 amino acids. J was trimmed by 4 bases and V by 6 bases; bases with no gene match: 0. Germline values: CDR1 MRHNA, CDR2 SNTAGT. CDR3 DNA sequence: TGTGCCAGCAGGACTAGCGGGAGCACCGGGGAGCTGTTTTTT. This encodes CASRTSGSTGELFF.

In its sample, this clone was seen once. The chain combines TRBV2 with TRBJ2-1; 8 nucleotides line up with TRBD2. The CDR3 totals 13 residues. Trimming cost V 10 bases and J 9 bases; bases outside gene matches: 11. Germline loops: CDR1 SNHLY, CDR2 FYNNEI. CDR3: CATWGLGESEQFF. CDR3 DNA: TGTGCCACCTGGGGACTAGGGGAGAGTGAGCAGTTCTTC.

CDR3 nucleotides: TGTGCCAGCTCGGGAGGGCAGGGAGGGAATGGCTACACCTTC. Encoded protein: CASSGGQGGNGYTF. This chain joins TRBV2 and TRBJ1-2; TRBD1 might be the D (5 bases). Trimming shortened V by 8 bases and J by 6 bases, and 19 bases separated the two germline ends. The V gene's germline CDR1 is SNHLY and CDR2 FYNNEI. The CDR3 has 14 residues.

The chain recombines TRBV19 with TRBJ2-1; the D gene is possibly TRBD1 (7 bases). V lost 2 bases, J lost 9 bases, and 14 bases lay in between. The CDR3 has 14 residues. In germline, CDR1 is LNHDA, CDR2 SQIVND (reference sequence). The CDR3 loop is CASSIQRQGGEQFF. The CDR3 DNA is TGTGCCAGTAGTATACAAAGACAGGGAGGTGAGCAGTTCTTC.

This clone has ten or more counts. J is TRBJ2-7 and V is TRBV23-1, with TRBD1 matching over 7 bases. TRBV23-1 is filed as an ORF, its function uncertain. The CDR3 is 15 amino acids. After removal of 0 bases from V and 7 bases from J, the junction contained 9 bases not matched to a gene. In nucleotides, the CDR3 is TGCGCCAGCAGTCAATCCTGCAGGGGGATTCAGGAGCAGTACTTC. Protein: CASSQSCRGIQEQYF.

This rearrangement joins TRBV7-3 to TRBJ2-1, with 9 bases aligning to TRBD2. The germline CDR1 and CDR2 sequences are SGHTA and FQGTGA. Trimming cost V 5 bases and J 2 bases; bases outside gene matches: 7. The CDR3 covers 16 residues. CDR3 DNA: TGTGCCAGCAGCCAAATAGCGGGAGAGCCCTACAATGAGCAGTTCTTC. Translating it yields CASSQIAGEPYNEQFF.

The CDR3 is CASSMGLAAVDTQYF. For the CDR3, the DNA is TGTGCCAGTAGCATGGGACTAGCGGCCGTAGATACGCAGTATTTT. V is TRBV19 and J is TRBJ2-3; TRBD2 matches at 11 bases. The ends lost 6 bases at V and 5 bases at J; junction bases unmatched: 7. This CDR3 is built from 15 residues. Germline values: CDR1 LNHDA, CDR2 SQIVND (reference sequence).

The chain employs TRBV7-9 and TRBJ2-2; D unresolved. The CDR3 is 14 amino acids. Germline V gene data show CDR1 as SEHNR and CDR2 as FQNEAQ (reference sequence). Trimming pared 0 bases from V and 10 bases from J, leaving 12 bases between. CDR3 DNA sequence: TGTGCCAGCAGCTTAGCCGGCGGCCCCCTGGAGCTGTTTTTT. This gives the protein CASSLAGGPLELFF. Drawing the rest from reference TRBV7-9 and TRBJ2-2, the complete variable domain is DTGVSQNPRHKITKRGQNVTFRCDPISEHNRLYWYRQTLGQGPEFLTYFQNEAQLEKSRLLSDRFSAERPKGSFSTLEIQRTEQGDSAMYLCASSLAGGPLELFFGEGSRLTVL.

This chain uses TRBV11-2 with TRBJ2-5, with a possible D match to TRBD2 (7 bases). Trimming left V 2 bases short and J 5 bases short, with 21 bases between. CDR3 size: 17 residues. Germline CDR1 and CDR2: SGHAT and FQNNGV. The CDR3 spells CASSLTSAARGGETQYF. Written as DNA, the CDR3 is TGTGCCAGCAGCTTAACTAGCGCAGCCAGGGGCGGGGAGACCCAGTACTTC.

In DNA form, the CDR3 reads TGTGCCAGTAGTATAGATTGGACAGGAACCACGGCTCGGGAGACCCAGTACTTC. Translation gives CASSIDWTGTTARETQYF. The V gene is TRBV19, the J gene TRBJ2-5; 7 nucleotides match TRBD1. Germline lookup yields CDR1 LNHDA and CDR2 SQIVND (reference sequence). The trim removed 0 bases at V and 5 bases at J, leaving 15 bases unmatched. The CDR3 spans 18 residues.